A single sample gave rise to the 25 T cell receptor beta chains below, sequenced in a study of T cell repertoires in cytomegalovirus infection. TCRdb itself ran the reads through MiXCR, one entry per CDR3 protein. Of about 240,000 distinct CDR3 sequences in the sample, 9% to 15% were seen once. Source material: PBMCs. The receptor set was obtained from a human donor in good health (CMV status not recorded). Some clones in this sample may be carry-over from other donors' samples.

The gene calls are TRBV19 and TRBJ2-3; possibly TRBD1 for D (8 bases). From germline, CDR1 is LNHDA and CDR2 SQIVND (reference sequence). With 7 bases removed from V and 0 bases from J, the gap between germline ends came to 11 bases. This CDR3 has 14 amino acids. The CDR3 coding sequence is TGTGCCAGTAACAGGGGGGGAAGCACAGATACGCAGTATTTT. Translation gives CASNRGGSTDTQYF.

This clonotype came up many times. For the CDR3, the DNA is TGTGCCAGCAGTCCCCTAGACAGGGGGCCCTACAATGAGCAGTTCTTC. Translation gives CASSPLDRGPYNEQFF. The chain links TRBV28 to TRBJ2-1, with 10 nucleotides matching TRBD1. The CDR3 is made up of 16 amino acids. Germline values: CDR1 MDHEN, CDR2 SYDVKM. The junction had 6 bases not matched to a gene; V was cut back by 5 bases and J by 2 bases.

The table lists this clonotype with a few counts. It may be a read error: a sequence one base away is much more abundant. The rearrangement joins TRBV11-2 to TRBJ1-6; no firm D call. This CDR3 spans 23 amino acids. Trimming removed 0 bases at V and 10 bases at J, with 37 bases between. From germline, CDR1 is SGHAT and CDR2 FQNNGV. CDR3: CASSLDRAGITSSRKTTESPLHF. DNA of the CDR3: TGTGCCAGCAGCTTAGATCGGGCGGGCATTACCTCTTCTCGCAAAACCACAGAGTCACCCCTCCACTTT. The full variable domain, with the rest looked up from reference TRBV11-2 and TRBJ1-6, is EAGVAQSPRYKIIEKRQSVAFWCNPISGHATLYWYQQILGQGPKLLIQFQNNGVVDDSQLPKDRFSAERLKGVDSTLKIQPAKLEDSAVYLCASSLDRAGITSSRKTTESPLHFGNGTRLTVT.

The chain links TRBV7-6 to TRBJ2-5; weak D call: TRBD1 (6 bases). Germline assignment: CDR1 SGHVS and CDR2 FNYEAQ. V was clipped by 5 bases and J by 1 base, with 11 bases between them. The CDR3 contains 14 residues. CDR3 sequence: CASSQGPTQETQYF. In DNA, the CDR3 is TGTGCCAGCAGCCAGGGGCCTACCCAAGAGACCCAGTACTTC.

This clonotype was seen a handful of times. The chain links TRBV6-5 to TRBJ2-1, with TRBD2 matching over 9 bases. Germline V gives CDR1 MNHEY, CDR2 SVGAGI. The ends lost 5 bases at V and 1 base at J; junction bases unmatched: 9. This CDR3 contains 17 residues. The DNA for the CDR3 is TGTGCCAGCAGTCCGACTAGCGGTCTAGGGTCCTACAATGAGCAGTTCTTC. Residues: CASSPTSGLGSYNEQFF.

In its sample, this clonotype was seen many times. V usage is TRBV11-1 and J usage is TRBJ2-5; the D gene is possibly TRBD2 (6 bases). The CDR3 is made up of 14 amino acids. V dropped 6 bases and J dropped 4 bases, with 15 bases sitting between them. CDR1 and CDR2 from the germline V gene are SGHAT and FQDESV (reference sequence). The CDR3 loop reads CASSFLARGETQYF. In DNA form, the CDR3 reads TGTGCCAGCAGTTTTCTAGCGAGAGGAGAGACCCAGTACTTC.

This clonotype was seen more than once but under ten times. One end of the junction is discordant with germline, which a read error may explain. The gene calls are TRBV10-3 and TRBJ1-1; 9 bases line up with TRBD1. This CDR3 has 13 amino acids. Germline V gene lookup returns CDR1 ENHRY and CDR2 SYGVKD. CDR3 DNA: TGTGCCATCAGTGAGGGACAGGGGTCGAACTACCTCTTT. Protein: CAISEGQGSNYLF.

Many counts were recorded for this clonotype. The CDR3 loop is CASSPGLAVSTDTQYF. CDR3 coding DNA: TGTGCCAGCAGCCCCGGACTAGCGGTTAGCACAGATACGCAGTATTTT. The chain joins TRBV7-2 to TRBJ2-3; 10 bases agree with TRBD2. Germline V CDR1 and CDR2: SGHTA, FQGNSA. The CDR3 runs 16 residues. Trimming cost V 5 bases and J 0 bases; bases outside gene matches: 5.

This chain connects TRBV7-9 to TRBJ2-2, with D uncertain. The germline V and J ends were trimmed by 2 bases and 1 base, with 11 bases remaining between them. CDR1 is SEHNR, CDR2 FQNEAQ, per germline (reference sequence). The CDR3 contains 16 residues. Written as DNA, the CDR3 is TGTGCCAGCAGCTTACCCCAGGCGATGAACACCGGGGAGCTGTTTTTT. It specifies CASSLPQAMNTGELFF.

This clonotype was found a few times. The chain links TRBV7-8 to TRBJ2-7; 9 positions agree with TRBD2. The V gene's germline CDR1 is SGHVS and CDR2 FQNEAQ. V lost 5 bases and J lost 4; bases outside the gene matches: 9. CDR3 size: 15 residues. The CDR3 DNA reads TGTGCCAGCAGCCGCCGAGAGACTAGCGGTTACGAGCAGTACTTC. Translation: CASSRRETSGYEQYF.

V is TRBV6-2 or TRBV6-3 and J is TRBJ2-3; 8 bases align to TRBD2. After removal of 11 bases from V and 6 bases from J, the junction contained 10 bases not matched to a gene. The CDR3 loop spans 13 amino acids. Germline loops: CDR1 MNHEY, CDR2 SVGEGT. The CDR3, as DNA: TGTGCCCGCAAGACGGGGGGGCTGGATACGCAGTATTTT. It specifies CARKTGGLDTQYF.

In its sample, this clonotype was seen many times. This chain links TRBV7-2 with TRBJ2-3; D gene ambiguous. Germline V gene sequence: CDR1 SGHTA, CDR2 FQGNSA. With 1 base removed from V and 5 bases from J, the gap between germline ends came to 10 bases. CDR3 length: 14 amino acids. Written as DNA, the CDR3 is TGTGCCAGCAGCTTAGACGGGCCGGGAGATACGCAGTATTTT. It specifies CASSLDGPGDTQYF.

The sample holds many counts of this clonotype. V and J are TRBV5-1 and TRBJ2-2, with a weak D call TRBD1 (5 bases). Looked up from germline, CDR1 is SGHRS and CDR2 is YFSETQ. The CDR3 is 15 residues long. Between the trimmed V and J ends, which lost 4 bases and 1 base, there was a span of 11 bases. DNA for the CDR3: TGCGCCAGCAGCAGAGCTACAGGGAACACCGGGGAGCTGTTTTTT. Its translation: CASSRATGNTGELFF.

This clonotype was counted between two and nine times. The chain couples TRBV29-1 to TRBJ1-5, with 8 bases lining up with TRBD1. The CDR3 covers 13 residues. Trimming at V came to 6 bases and at J to 5 bases, leaving 6 bases not matched to a gene. Germline CDR1 and CDR2: SQVTM and ANQGSEA. The CDR3, as DNA: TGCAGCGTAACCGGGACAGGCCATCAGCCCCAGCATTTT. Amino acid sequence: CSVTGTGHQPQHF.

This clonotype was picked up many times. The rearrangement joins TRBV29-1 to TRBJ2-7; tentatively, D is TRBD1 (5 bases). This CDR3 is 12 amino acids long. V was pared by 7 bases and J by 3 bases, with 13 bases between. CDR1 is SQVTM and CDR2 is ANQGSEA in the germline V gene. CDR3 DNA: TGCAGCGGCTCTACTCAGGGCTACGAGCAGTACTTC. This gives the protein CSGSTQGYEQYF.

This clonotype was counted many times. The chain joins TRBV7-2 to TRBJ1-4; D is undetermined. The CDR3 is 17 residues long. Deletions cut 2 bases from V and 0 bases from J, with 13 bases between. Germline values: CDR1 SGHTA, CDR2 FQGNSA. The CDR3 loop reads CASSLSGRTTTNEKLFF. The CDR3 DNA sequence: TGTGCCAGCAGCTTAAGCGGGAGGACGACAACTAATGAAAAACTGTTTTTT.

The chain recombines TRBV10-3 with TRBJ1-1; weak D call: TRBD1 (6 bases). Germline values: CDR1 ENHRY, CDR2 SYGVKD. This CDR3 is 14 amino acids long. V lost 0 bases and J 4 bases, leaving 9 bases between the germline ends. Written as DNA, the CDR3 is TGTGCCATCAGTGAGTCCGTAGGGGGCACTGAAGCTTTCTTT. Translating gives CAISESVGGTEAFF.

At least ten counts were recorded for this clonotype. The V and J genes are TRBV7-2 and TRBJ1-1; D gene uncertain. The V end was cut by 4 bases, the J end by 1 base, with 7 bases between. The length of the CDR3 is 13 residues. Germline values: CDR1 SGHTA, CDR2 FQGNSA. CDR3 loop: CASSYRGNTEAFF. DNA of the CDR3: TGTGCCAGCAGCTACCGTGGGAACACTGAAGCTTTCTTT.

This clonotype was counted only a few times. The chain combines TRBV7-9 with TRBJ1-2; a weak D match, TRBD1 (6 bases). Looked up from germline, CDR1 is SEHNR and CDR2 is FQNEAQ (reference sequence). V lost 7 bases to trimming and J lost 4 bases, with 16 bases between them. The CDR3 runs to 14 residues. The CDR3 region is CASTQGGAGYGYTF. CDR3 nucleotide sequence: TGTGCCAGCACCCAAGGGGGGGCAGGCTATGGCTACACCTTC.

This clonotype was counted a few times. V usage is TRBV4-3 and J usage is TRBJ2-2, with TRBD2 matching over 7 bases. The germline V gene encodes CDR1 LGHNA and CDR2 YSLEER. After removal of 0 bases from V and 7 bases from J, the junction contained 11 bases not matched to a gene. The CDR3 loop spans 17 amino acids. CDR3 bases: TGCGCCAGCAGCCAAGACCCAGGACTAGGGACGGGCGGGGAGCTGTTTTTT. As protein: CASSQDPGLGTGGELFF.

This clonotype was found a few times. The chain carries TRBV20-1 and TRBJ1-6; no clear D gene. The CDR3 spans 15 residues. Germline CDR1 DFQATT, CDR2 SNEGSKA (reference sequence). V was shortened by 1 base and J by 9 bases, with 16 bases between the two germline ends. CDR3 coding DNA: TGCAGTGCTAGAGCGGAAGGTGGTATTAGTTCACCCCTCCACTTT. This translates into CSARAEGGISSPLHF.

This clonotype appeared many times. The rearrangement joins TRBV12-3 or TRBV12-4 to TRBJ2-1, with a possible D match to TRBD1 (5 bases). CDR3 length: 13 amino acids. V was pared by 3 bases and J by 7 bases, with 10 bases between. CDR3 amino acids: CASSFDSQNEQFF. DNA of the CDR3: TGTGCCAGCAGTTTTGACAGCCAAAATGAGCAGTTCTTC.

This clonotype was found many times. The chain has TRBV5-1 and TRBJ2-1, with 7 bases that match TRBD2. This CDR3 has 15 amino acids. With 4 bases clipped from V and 2 bases from J, the junction kept 6 bases outside the gene matches. CDR1 is SGHRS, CDR2 YFSETQ, per germline. In DNA, the CDR3 is TGCGCCAGCAGCCCCGGACTAGGCGCCTACAATGAGCAGTTCTTC. Translation gives CASSPGLGAYNEQFF.

The chain has TRBV30 and TRBJ2-1; no clear D gene. The CDR3 spans 13 residues. Between the trimmed V and J ends, which lost 0 bases and 10 bases, there was a span of 13 bases. The V gene's germline CDR1 is GTSNPN and CDR2 SVGIG (reference sequence). The CDR3 loop reads CAWSVMPRAEQFF. The DNA for the CDR3 is TGTGCCTGGAGTGTAATGCCACGGGCCGAGCAGTTCTTC. Complete variable domain (other parts from reference TRBV30 and TRBJ2-1): SQTIHQWPATLVQPVGSPLSLECTVEGTSNPNLYWYRQAAGRGLQLLFYSVGIGQISSEVPQNLSASRPQDRQFILSSKKLLLSDSGFYLCAWSVMPRAEQFFGPGTRLTVL.

This clonotype was seen a few times. The chain couples TRBV6-2 or TRBV6-3 to TRBJ2-1; 11 nucleotides match TRBD2. The V gene end was trimmed by 5 bases and the J gene end by 6 bases; junction bases not matched to a gene: 6. Looked up from germline, CDR1 is MNHEY and CDR2 is SVGEGT. The CDR3 length is 15 residues. CDR3 coding DNA: TGTGCCAGCAGTGCTGGTCTAGCGGGAGGCAATGAGCAGTTCTTC. This codes for CASSAGLAGGNEQFF.